This passage covers 22 T cell receptor beta chains from one sample sequenced in a study of OX40 agonist ivuxolimab in advanced cancers. Measured with immunoSEQ multiplex PCR; TCRdb has only the in-frame clones, and not every one. The sample lists 57,000 or so clones, about 88% occurring once. The sequenced sample was CD4+ or CD8+ T cells sorted from blood, obtained in a trial of the OX40 agonist ivuxolimab. The receptor source for this set is an adult with an advanced solid tumor such as melanoma, head and neck, liver or kidney cancer.

For this clone: The junction differs from germline at one of its ends, possibly a read error. The rearrangement joins TRBV11-2 to TRBJ2-3; TRBD2 aligns across 10 bases. Germline-derived CDR1 and CDR2 are SGHAT and FQNNGV. The CDR3 has 16 residues. The CDR3 DNA reads as TGTGCCAGCAGCTTAGTGCCTAGCGGGAGCAGAGATACGCAGTATTTT. It codes for CASSLVPSGSRDTQYF. The full variable domain, in which reference TRBV11-2 and TRBJ2-3 provide the parts outside the CDR3, is EAGVAQSPRYKIIEKRQSVAFWCNPISGHATLYWYQQILGQGPKLLIQFQNNGVVDDSQLPKDRFSAERLKGVDSTLKIQPAKLEDSAVYLCASSLVPSGSRDTQYFGPGTRLTVL.

This clone occurred a few times. The chain combines TRBV5-1 with TRBJ1-1; possibly TRBD1 for D (5 bases). Germline loops: CDR1 SGHRS, CDR2 YFSETQ. This CDR3 has 13 amino acids. V was shortened by 3 bases and J by 1 base, with 7 bases between the two germline ends. The CDR3 sequence is CASSYGGNTEAFF. DNA of the CDR3: TGCGCCAGCAGCTACGGGGGGAACACTGAAGCTTTCTTT.

The rearrangement links TRBV14 to TRBJ2-3, with a tentative D call TRBD2 (6 bases). From germline, CDR1 is SGHDN and CDR2 FVKESK. With 1 base removed from V and 0 bases from J, the gap between germline ends came to 14 bases. The CDR3 has 17 amino acids. CDR3 nucleotide sequence: TGTGCCAGCAGCCAAGGGGTTATAGGGACTAGCACAGATACGCAGTATTTT. Protein: CASSQGVIGTSTDTQYF.

The chain links TRBV15 to TRBJ2-2; a possible D gene is TRBD1 (6 bases). Trimming left V 5 bases short and J 5 bases short, with 18 bases between. This CDR3 contains 16 residues. Germline lookup yields CDR1 LNHNV and CDR2 YYDKDF (reference sequence). The CDR3: CATSPGPGQGTGELFF. The CDR3 coding sequence is TGTGCCACCAGCCCAGGACCGGGACAAGGGACCGGGGAGCTGTTTTTT.

A single count supports this clone. The V gene is TRBV9, the J gene TRBJ1-2; D remains ambiguous. Germline V gives CDR1 SGDLS, CDR2 YYNGEE. Trimming took off 3 bases at V and 4 bases at J, with 10 bases between the two ends. The CDR3 covers 13 residues. CDR3 in DNA: TGTGCCAGCAGCGGAGACACGTCCTATGGCTACACCTTC. It translates to CASSGDTSYGYTF.

This chain uses TRBV7-8 with TRBJ1-5; 9 bases agree with TRBD1. Unmatched junction bases numbered 10, after V lost 5 bases and J lost 2 bases. Germline CDR1 is SGHVS and CDR2 is FQNEAQ. The CDR3 has 17 amino acids. CDR3 protein: CASSDETGGRGNQPQHF. CDR3 nucleotides: TGTGCCAGCAGCGACGAAACAGGGGGCAGGGGCAATCAGCCCCAGCATTTT.

The chain carries TRBV7-3 and TRBJ2-2; D is ambiguous. V was trimmed by 1 base and J by 3 bases, leaving 6 bases between them. The CDR3 totals 14 residues. Germline-derived CDR1 and CDR2 are SGHTA and FQGTGA. This CDR3 is CASSLIGDTGELFF. The CDR3 nucleotides read TGTGCCAGCAGCTTAATTGGGGACACCGGGGAGCTGTTTTTT. Full variable domain (outside the CDR3, taken from reference TRBV7-3 and TRBJ2-2): GAGVSQTPSNKVTEKGKYVELRCDPISGHTALYWYRQSLGQGPEFLIYFQGTGAADDSGLPNDRFFAVRPEGSVSTLKIQRTERGDSAVYLCASSLIGDTGELFFGEGSRLTVL.

V usage is TRBV4-3 and J usage is TRBJ2-1, with 8 bases lining up with TRBD1. This CDR3 contains 17 residues. Germline V CDR1 and CDR2: LGHNA, YSLEER. Trimming cost V 0 bases and J 2 bases; bases outside gene matches: 6. The CDR3 here is CASSQEYRTGPYNEQFF. In DNA, the CDR3 is TGCGCCAGCAGCCAAGAATATAGGACAGGGCCCTACAATGAGCAGTTCTTC.

The rearrangement uses TRBV27 and TRBJ2-7; no firm D call. The CDR3 totals 14 residues. Germline values: CDR1 MNHEY, CDR2 SMNVEV (reference sequence). V was clipped by 6 bases and J by 0 bases, with 12 bases between them. CDR3 DNA: TGTGCCAGCAGACCGGGCCTCAGCTCCTACGAGCAGTACTTC. Protein sequence: CASRPGLSSYEQYF.

The CDR3 region has the DNA TGTGCCAGCAGCTTAGCCTCTATAACCGGGGAGCTGTTTTTT. The encoded protein is CASSLASITGELFF. This chain links TRBV13 with TRBJ2-2; D not certain. The V end lost 1 base, the J end lost 5 bases, and 8 bases lay between the germline ends. Per the germline V gene, CDR1 is PRHDT and CDR2 is FYEKMQ (reference sequence). The CDR3 runs 14 residues.

The V gene is TRBV28, the J gene TRBJ2-1, with D possibly being TRBD2 (5 bases). Germline V gene data show CDR1 as MDHEN and CDR2 as SYDVKM. The V end was cut by 6 bases, the J end by 10 bases, with 16 bases between. This CDR3 comprises 13 residues. The CDR3 is CASSPTTGEEQFF. The CDR3 DNA follows: TGTGCCAGCAGCCCTACGACCGGGGAGGAGCAGTTCTTC. The full variable domain, completed using reference TRBV28 and TRBJ2-1, is DVKVTQSSRYLVKRTGEKVFLECVQDMDHENMFWYRQDPGLGLRLIYFSYDVKMKEKGDIPEGYSVSREKKERFSLILESASTNQTSMYLCASSPTTGEEQFFGPGTRLTVL.

The chain uses TRBV11-2 and TRBJ2-7; D unclear. Germline V gene sequence: CDR1 SGHAT, CDR2 FQNNGV. V was shortened by 0 bases and J by 0 bases, with 9 bases between the two germline ends. The CDR3 loop spans 15 amino acids. Here the CDR3 DNA reads TGTGCCAGCAGCTTAGAATTTGGAAGCTCCTACGAGCAGTACTTC. This codes for CASSLEFGSSYEQYF.

This rearrangement joins TRBV7-9 to TRBJ2-5, with 9 bases lining up with TRBD2. The V gene end was trimmed by 4 bases and the J gene end by 5 bases; junction bases not matched to a gene: 17. Germline lookup yields CDR1 SEHNR and CDR2 FQNEAQ (reference sequence). The length of the CDR3 is 18 residues. CDR3 DNA sequence: TGTGCCAGCAGCTCTGACCCCTATTTTGCGGGAGGGTTTGAGACCCAGTACTTC. Residues: CASSSDPYFAGGFETQYF.

CDR3 coding DNA: TGTGCCTGGAGTGTAGTTCTGCCCCCGAGTGAGCAGTTCTTC. This codes for CAWSVVLPPSEQFF. The J gene is TRBJ2-1, the V gene TRBV30; no reliable D call. Trimming left V 0 bases short and J 9 bases short, with 15 bases between. In germline, CDR1 is GTSNPN, CDR2 SVGIG (reference sequence). The CDR3 extends over 14 amino acids.

The chain couples TRBV5-1 to TRBJ2-5; 8 bases map to TRBD1. This CDR3 has 15 residues. Trimming took 3 bases from V and 5 from J; bases not matched to a gene: 9. Germline V CDR1 and CDR2: SGHRS, YFSETQ. CDR3 sequence (DNA): TGCGCCAGCAGCTCGCTGGACAGGGCTTTGGAGACCCAGTACTTC. This sequence encodes CASSSLDRALETQYF.

This sequence joins TRBV30 and TRBJ2-1; D may be TRBD2 (6 bases). The germline V and J ends were trimmed by 3 bases and 9 bases, with 24 bases remaining between them. The CDR3 runs to 16 residues. Germline-derived CDR1 and CDR2 are GTSNPN and SVGIG (reference sequence). CDR3 DNA sequence: TGTGCCTGGAGCGACATCCCGGGACTCGTAGTCGGTGAGCAGTTCTTC. Translating it yields CAWSDIPGLVVGEQFF.

Written as DNA, the CDR3 is TGTGCCAGCAGTTCGATAATCGCCACGGACAGGAACACCGGGGAGCTGTTTTTT. Amino acid sequence: CASSSIIATDRNTGELFF. The gene calls are TRBV11-2 and TRBJ2-2; maybe TRBD1 (6 bases). V was trimmed by 6 bases and J by 1 base, leaving 21 bases between them. Germline loops: CDR1 SGHAT, CDR2 FQNNGV. This CDR3 is built from 18 residues.

This clone turned up a few times. CDR3 sequence: CATSMLAGANTGELFF. The CDR3 DNA follows: TGTGCCACCAGCATGTTAGCGGGAGCGAACACCGGGGAGCTGTTTTTT. This chain links TRBV15 with TRBJ2-2, with 9 bases identical to TRBD2. The germline CDR1 and CDR2 sequences are LNHNV and YYDKDF (reference sequence). The CDR3 totals 16 residues. Trimming at V came to 4 bases and at J to 0 bases, leaving 3 bases not matched to a gene.

This clone was observed a single time. V and J are TRBV27 and TRBJ2-7; the match to TRBD2 covers 11 bases. The junction had 8 bases not matched to a gene; V was cut back by 5 bases and J by 5 bases. CDR3 length: 15 residues. The V gene's germline CDR1 is MNHEY and CDR2 SMNVEV (reference sequence). The CDR3 loop reads CASSLIAGGPHEQYF. CDR3 coding DNA: TGTGCCAGCAGTCTGATAGCGGGAGGGCCCCACGAGCAGTACTTC.

This clone has more than one count but fewer than ten. The rearrangement joins TRBV28 to TRBJ2-2; weak D call: TRBD1 (6 bases). V dropped 1 base and J dropped 2 bases, with 8 bases sitting between them. Germline-derived CDR1 and CDR2 are MDHEN and SYDVKM. The CDR3 is made up of 15 amino acids. CDR3 protein: CASSLSGQNTGELFF. As DNA, the CDR3 is TGTGCCAGCAGTTTATCGGGACAAAACACCGGGGAGCTGTTTTTT.

The CDR3 bases are TGTGCCAGCAGTTCGACGTACACCGGGGAGCTGTTTTTT. This translates into CASSSTYTGELFF. The chain couples TRBV28 to TRBJ2-2; D is unresolved. The V end was cut by 4 bases, the J end by 3 bases, with 6 bases between. CDR1 MDHEN and CDR2 SYDVKM come from the germline V gene. The CDR3 has 13 amino acids.

V gene TRBV4-3 combines with J gene TRBJ2-7, with a possible D match to TRBD2 (5 bases). The CDR3 has 14 amino acids. Germline V gives CDR1 LGHNA, CDR2 YSLEER. Trimming pared 0 bases from V and 6 bases from J, leaving 12 bases between. The CDR3 sequence: CASSQDLEGPEQYF. Here the CDR3 DNA reads TGCGCCAGCAGCCAAGATCTAGAGGGTCCCGAGCAGTACTTC.